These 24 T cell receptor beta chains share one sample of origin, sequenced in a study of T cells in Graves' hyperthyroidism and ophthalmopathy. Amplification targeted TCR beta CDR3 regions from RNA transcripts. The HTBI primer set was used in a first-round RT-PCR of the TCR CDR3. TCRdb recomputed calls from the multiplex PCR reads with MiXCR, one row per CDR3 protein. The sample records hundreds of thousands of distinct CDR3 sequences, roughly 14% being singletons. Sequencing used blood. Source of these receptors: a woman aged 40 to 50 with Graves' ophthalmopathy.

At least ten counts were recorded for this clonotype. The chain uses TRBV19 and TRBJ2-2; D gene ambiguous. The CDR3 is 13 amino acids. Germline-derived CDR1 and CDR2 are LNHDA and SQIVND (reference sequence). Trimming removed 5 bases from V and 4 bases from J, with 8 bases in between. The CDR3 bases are TGTGCCAGTAGTCCCCTGGGCACCGGGGAGCTGTTTTTT. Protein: CASSPLGTGELFF.

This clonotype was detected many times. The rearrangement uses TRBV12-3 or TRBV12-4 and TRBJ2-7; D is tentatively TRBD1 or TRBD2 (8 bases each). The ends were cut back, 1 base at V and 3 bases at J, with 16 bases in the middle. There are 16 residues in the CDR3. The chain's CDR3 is CASSLGTGSGSYEQYF. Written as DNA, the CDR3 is TGTGCCAGCAGTTTAGGGACAGGGAGCGGGAGCTACGAGCAGTACTTC.

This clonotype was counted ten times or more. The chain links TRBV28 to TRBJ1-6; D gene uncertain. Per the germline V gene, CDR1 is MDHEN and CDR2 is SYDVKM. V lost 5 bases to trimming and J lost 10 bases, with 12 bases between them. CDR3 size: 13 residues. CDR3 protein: CASSRATGSPLHF. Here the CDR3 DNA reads TGTGCCAGCAGTCGTGCTACGGGATCACCCCTCCACTTT.

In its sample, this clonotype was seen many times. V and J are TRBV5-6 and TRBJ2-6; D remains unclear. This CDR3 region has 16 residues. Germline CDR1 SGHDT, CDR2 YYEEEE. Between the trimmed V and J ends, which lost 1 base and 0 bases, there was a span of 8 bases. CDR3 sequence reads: CASSLWSNSGANVLTF. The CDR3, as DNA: TGTGCCAGCAGCTTGTGGTCGAACTCTGGGGCCAACGTCCTGACTTTC.

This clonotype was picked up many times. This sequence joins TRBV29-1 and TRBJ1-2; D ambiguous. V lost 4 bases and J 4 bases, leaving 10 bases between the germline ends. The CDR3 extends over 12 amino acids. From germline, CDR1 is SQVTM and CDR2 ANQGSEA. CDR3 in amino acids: CSVVHGLYGYTF. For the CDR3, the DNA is TGCAGCGTTGTACACGGGCTCTATGGCTACACCTTC.

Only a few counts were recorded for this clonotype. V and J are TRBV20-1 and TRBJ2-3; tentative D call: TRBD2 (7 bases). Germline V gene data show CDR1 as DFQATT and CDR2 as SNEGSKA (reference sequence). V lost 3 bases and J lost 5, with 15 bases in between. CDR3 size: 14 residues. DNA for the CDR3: TGCAGTGCTAGGTCGGGGGAGGGGGTAGATACGCAGTATTTT. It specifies CSARSGEGVDTQYF.

Here the CDR3 reads CASSLGPGAAARGEQYF. The CDR3 bases are TGTGCCAGCAGTTTAGGCCCAGGAGCGGCCGCCCGGGGGGAGCAGTACTTC. The chain recombines TRBV12-3 or TRBV12-4 with TRBJ2-7, with TRBD2 as a possible D gene (6 bases). Trimming took off 1 base at V and 7 bases at J, with 23 bases between the two ends. This CDR3 contains 17 residues.

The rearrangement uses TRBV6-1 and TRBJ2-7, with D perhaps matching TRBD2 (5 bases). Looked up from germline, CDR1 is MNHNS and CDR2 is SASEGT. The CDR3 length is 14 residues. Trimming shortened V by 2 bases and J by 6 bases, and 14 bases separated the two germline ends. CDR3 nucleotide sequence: TGTGCCAGCAGTGAATATAGAGGGTTGGCCGAGCAGTACTTC. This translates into CASSEYRGLAEQYF.

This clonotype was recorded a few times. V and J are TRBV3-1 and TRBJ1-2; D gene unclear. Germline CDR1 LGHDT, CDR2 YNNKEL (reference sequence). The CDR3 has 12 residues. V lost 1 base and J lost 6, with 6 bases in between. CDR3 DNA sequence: TGTGCCAGCAGCCAAGCAGCCAATGGCTACACCTTC. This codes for CASSQAANGYTF.

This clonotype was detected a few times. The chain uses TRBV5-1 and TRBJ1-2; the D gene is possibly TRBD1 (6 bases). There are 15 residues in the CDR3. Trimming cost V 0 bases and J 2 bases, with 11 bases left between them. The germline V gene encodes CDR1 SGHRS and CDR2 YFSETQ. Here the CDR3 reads CASSLDGQRNYGYTF. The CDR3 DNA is TGCGCCAGCAGCTTGGACGGACAGAGGAACTATGGCTACACCTTC. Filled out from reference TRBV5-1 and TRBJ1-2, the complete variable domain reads KAGVTQTPRYLIKTRGQQVTLSCSPISGHRSVSWYQQTPGQGLQFLFEYFSETQRNKGNFPGRFSGRQFSNSRSEMNVSTLELGDSALYLCASSLDGQRNYGYTFGSGTRLTVV.

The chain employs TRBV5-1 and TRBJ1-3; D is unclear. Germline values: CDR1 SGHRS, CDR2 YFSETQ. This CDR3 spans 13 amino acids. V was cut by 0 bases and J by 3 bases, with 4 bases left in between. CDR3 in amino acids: CASSLVGGNTIYF. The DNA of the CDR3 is TGCGCCAGCAGCTTGGTGGGTGGAAACACCATATATTTT.

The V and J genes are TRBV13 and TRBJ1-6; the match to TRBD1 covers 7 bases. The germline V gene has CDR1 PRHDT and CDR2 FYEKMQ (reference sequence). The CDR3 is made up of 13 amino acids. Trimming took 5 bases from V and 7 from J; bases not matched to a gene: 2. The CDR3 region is CASSPGQNSPLHF. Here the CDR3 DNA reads TGTGCCAGCAGCCCGGGACAGAATTCACCCCTCCACTTT.

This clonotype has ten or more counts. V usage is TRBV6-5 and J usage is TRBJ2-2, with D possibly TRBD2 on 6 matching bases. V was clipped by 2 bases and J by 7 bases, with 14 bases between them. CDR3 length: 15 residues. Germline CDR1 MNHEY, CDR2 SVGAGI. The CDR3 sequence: CASSYLGGQHGELFF. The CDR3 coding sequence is TGTGCCAGCAGTTACCTCGGGGGTCAGCACGGGGAGCTGTTTTTT.

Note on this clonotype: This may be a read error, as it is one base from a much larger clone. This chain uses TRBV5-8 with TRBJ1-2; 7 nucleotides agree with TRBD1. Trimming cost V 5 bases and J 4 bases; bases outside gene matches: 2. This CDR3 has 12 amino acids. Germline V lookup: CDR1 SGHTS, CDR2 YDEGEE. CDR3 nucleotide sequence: TGTGCCAGCAGACAGGGGACCTATGGCTACACCTTC. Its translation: CASRQGTYGYTF.

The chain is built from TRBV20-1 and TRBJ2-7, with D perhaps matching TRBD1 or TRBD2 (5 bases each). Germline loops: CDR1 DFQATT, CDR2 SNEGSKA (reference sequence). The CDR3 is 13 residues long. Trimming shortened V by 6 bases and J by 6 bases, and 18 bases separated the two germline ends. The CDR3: CSAAGTSFGEQYF. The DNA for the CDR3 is TGCAGTGCAGCCGGGACCTCGTTTGGCGAGCAGTACTTC.

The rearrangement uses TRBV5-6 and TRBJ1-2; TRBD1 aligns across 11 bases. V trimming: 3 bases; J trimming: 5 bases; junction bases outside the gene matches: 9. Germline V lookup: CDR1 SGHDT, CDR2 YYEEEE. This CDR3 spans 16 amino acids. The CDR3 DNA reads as TGTGCCAGCAGCTCAGAGATTCGGGACAGGGGGTATGGCTACACCTTC. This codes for CASSSEIRDRGYGYTF.

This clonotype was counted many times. The CDR3 loop reads CASTGGNNNSPLHF. CDR3 nucleotide sequence: TGTGCCAGTACAGGGGGCAATAATAATTCACCCCTCCACTTT. V gene TRBV28 combines with J gene TRBJ1-6, with 9 bases aligning to TRBD1. The CDR3 totals 14 residues. The germline V gene encodes CDR1 MDHEN and CDR2 SYDVKM. Trimming at V came to 9 bases and at J to 5 bases, leaving 5 bases not matched to a gene.

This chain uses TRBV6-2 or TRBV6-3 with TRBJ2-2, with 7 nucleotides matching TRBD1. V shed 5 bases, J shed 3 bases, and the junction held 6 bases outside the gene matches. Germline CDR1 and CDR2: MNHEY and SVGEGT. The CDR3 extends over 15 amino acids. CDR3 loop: CASSARGLYTGELFF. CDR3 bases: TGTGCCAGCAGTGCAAGGGGGCTATACACCGGGGAGCTGTTTTTT.

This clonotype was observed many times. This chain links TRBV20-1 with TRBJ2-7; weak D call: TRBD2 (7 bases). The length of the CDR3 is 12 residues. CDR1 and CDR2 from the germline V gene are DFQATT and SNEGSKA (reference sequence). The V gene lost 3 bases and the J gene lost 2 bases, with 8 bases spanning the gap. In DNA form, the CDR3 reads TGCAGTGCTAGGGGGGGGCCCTACGAGCAGTACTTC. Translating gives CSARGGPYEQYF.

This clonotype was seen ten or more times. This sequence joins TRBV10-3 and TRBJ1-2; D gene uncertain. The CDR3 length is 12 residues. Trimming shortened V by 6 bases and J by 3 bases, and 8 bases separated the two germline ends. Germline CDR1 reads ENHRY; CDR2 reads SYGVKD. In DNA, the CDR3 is TGTGCCATCAGGGGTCAAGACTATGGCTACACCTTC. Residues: CAIRGQDYGYTF.

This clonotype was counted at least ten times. CDR3 nucleotides: TGTGCCAGCAGTTTATCCTACAGGGGGCAAGAGACCCAGTACTTC. Translation gives CASSLSYRGQETQYF. The genes are TRBV28 and TRBJ2-5, with TRBD1 matching 8 bases. The CDR3 spans 15 residues. CDR1 and CDR2 (germline): MDHEN, SYDVKM. Trimming at V came to 1 base and at J to 2 bases, leaving 3 bases not matched to a gene.

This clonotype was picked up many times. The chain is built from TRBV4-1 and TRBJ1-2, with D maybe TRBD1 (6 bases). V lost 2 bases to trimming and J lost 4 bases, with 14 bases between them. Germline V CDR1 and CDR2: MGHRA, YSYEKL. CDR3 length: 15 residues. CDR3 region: CASSQPGQFLYGYTF. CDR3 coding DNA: TGCGCCAGCAGCCAACCAGGACAGTTTCTCTATGGCTACACCTTC.

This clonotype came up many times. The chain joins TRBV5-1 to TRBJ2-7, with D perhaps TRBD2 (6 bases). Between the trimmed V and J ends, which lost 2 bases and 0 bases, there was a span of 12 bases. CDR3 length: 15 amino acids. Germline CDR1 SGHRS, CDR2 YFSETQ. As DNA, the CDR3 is TGCGCCAGCAGCTTTGTAGCTAGCGACTCCTACGAGCAGTACTTC. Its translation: CASSFVASDSYEQYF. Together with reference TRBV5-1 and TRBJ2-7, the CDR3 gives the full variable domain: KAGVTQTPRYLIKTRGQQVTLSCSPISGHRSVSWYQQTPGQGLQFLFEYFSETQRNKGNFPGRFSGRQFSNSRSEMNVSTLELGDSALYLCASSFVASDSYEQYFGPGTRLTVT.

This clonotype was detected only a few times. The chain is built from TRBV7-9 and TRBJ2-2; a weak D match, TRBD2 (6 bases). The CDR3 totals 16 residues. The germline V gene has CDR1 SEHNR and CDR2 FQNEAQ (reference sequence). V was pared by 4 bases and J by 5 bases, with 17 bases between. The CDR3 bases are TGTGCCAGCAGCTCGCTGGGGGGTCGGTGGACCGGGGAGCTGTTTTTT. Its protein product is CASSSLGGRWTGELFF.